This TCR beta chain was recovered during a study of blood T cell repertoires in COVID-19. Here immunoSEQ multiplex PCR was the method, and the copy in TCRdb shows in-frame clones only, minus some. This sample has 260,000 or so clones, with nearly 85% found just once. V was trimmed by 4 bases and J by 5 bases, leaving 18 bases between them. Germline lookup yields CDR1 SGHRS and CDR2 YFSETQ. The CDR3 consists of 16 residues. The chain recombines TRBV5-1 with TRBJ2-2, with a tentative D call TRBD1 (5 bases). Sequencing was carried out using peripheral blood. The clonotype was recovered from a human donor in a cohort sampled during active COVID-19. CDR3 sequence reads: CASSGTISQGTGELFF. The CDR3 bases are TGCGCCAGCAGCGGAACTATCTCCCAGGGAACCGGGGAGCTGTTTTTT.